The next 14 T cell receptor beta chains were all read from a single sample in a study of blood T cell repertoires in COVID-19. Assay used: immunoSEQ multiplex PCR; TCRdb lists only in-frame clones, some missing. The sample has about 200,000 clones, roughly 85% seen once. Input material: peripheral blood. Receptors originate from a man aged 60-69 years with active or convalescent COVID-19.

The table lists this clone with a count of one. The chain uses TRBV5-1 and TRBJ2-1; D is possibly TRBD1 (6 bases). The V end lost 4 bases, the J end lost 0 bases, and 14 bases lay between the germline ends. Germline CDR1 is SGHRS and CDR2 is YFSETQ. The CDR3 has 16 residues. CDR3 nucleotides: TGCGCCAGCAGCCAGACTACAGGGAGCTCCTACAATGAGCAGTTCTTC. Translated, it gives CASSQTTGSSYNEQFF.

The chain combines TRBV7-7 with TRBJ1-4; D gene uncertain. The V gene lost 5 bases and the J gene lost 6 bases, with 16 bases spanning the gap. The germline V gene has CDR1 SSHAT and CDR2 FNYEAQ (reference sequence). The CDR3 sequence is 15 residues long. This chain's CDR3 is CASSRRGGRDEKLFF. CDR3 nucleotide sequence: TGTGCCAGCAGCCGCCGCGGAGGGCGAGATGAAAAACTGTTTTTT.

This chain joins TRBV9 and TRBJ2-1, with 7 nucleotides matching TRBD2. The CDR3 is 15 amino acids. Germline values: CDR1 SGDLS, CDR2 YYNGEE. The junction had 2 bases not matched to a gene; V was cut back by 0 bases and J by 2 bases. Here the CDR3 reads CASSVAAGTYNEQFF. Written as DNA, the CDR3 is TGTGCCAGCAGCGTAGCAGCGGGGACCTACAATGAGCAGTTCTTC.

The rearrangement links TRBV9 to TRBJ2-2, with D possibly TRBD2 on 7 matching bases. Germline V gives CDR1 SGDLS, CDR2 YYNGEE. This CDR3 is 18 amino acids long. Trimming took off 0 bases at V and 4 bases at J, with 19 bases between the two ends. The CDR3 bases are TGTGCCAGCAGCGTAGATGGTCTCGCGGGGGCCGCCACCGGGGAGCTGTTTTTT. Its protein is CASSVDGLAGAATGELFF.

The genes are TRBV7-3 and TRBJ2-7, with 8 bases identical to TRBD2. V trimming: 3 bases; J trimming: 1 base; junction bases outside the gene matches: 2. The germline gives CDR1 SGHTA, CDR2 FQGTGA. The CDR3 runs to 14 residues. The CDR3 here is CASSLERGSYEQYF. CDR3 bases: TGTGCCAGCAGCTTGGAGCGGGGGTCCTACGAGCAGTACTTC.

The chain links TRBV9 to TRBJ2-5; tentative D call: TRBD2 (5 bases). The germline CDR1 and CDR2 sequences are SGDLS and YYNGEE. This CDR3 is built from 13 residues. The V and J ends lost 4 bases and 5 bases respectively, with 12 bases between them. The CDR3 DNA reads as TGTGCCAGCAGCCCGAGACTATTGGAGACCCAGTACTTC. Residues: CASSPRLLETQYF.

CDR3 residues: CASSPLQGSVEQYF. The CDR3 region has the DNA TGTGCCAGCTCACCACTACAGGGATCGGTGGAGCAGTACTTC. The J gene is TRBJ2-7, the V gene TRBV18, with a weak D call TRBD1 (6 bases). CDR3 length equals 14 residues. From germline, CDR1 is KGHSH and CDR2 LQKENI. Trimming cost V 1 base and J 7 bases, with 14 bases left between them.

The chain has TRBV27 and TRBJ2-6; TRBD1 aligns across 8 bases. Germline V gene sequence: CDR1 MNHEY, CDR2 SMNVEV (reference sequence). The J segment lost 0 bases and the V segment lost 8 bases, leaving 9 bases of the junction unmatched. The CDR3 runs to 17 residues. CDR3 residues: CASHPGTGLSGANVLTF. The CDR3 DNA is TGTGCCAGCCATCCCGGGACAGGACTCTCTGGGGCCAACGTCCTGACTTTC.

J is TRBJ1-1 and V is TRBV9; the D is unclear. Trimming stripped 0 bases from V and 8 bases from J, with 11 bases between. CDR1 SGDLS and CDR2 YYNGEE come from the germline V gene. The CDR3 contains 13 residues. The DNA for the CDR3 is TGTGCCAGCAGCGTAGGCCCAGGACTAGAAGCTTTCTTT. This gives the protein CASSVGPGLEAFF.

The V call is TRBV5-1, the J call TRBJ2-5, with a possible D match to TRBD1 (6 bases). V was shortened by 2 bases and J by 3 bases, with 11 bases between the two germline ends. Looked up from germline, CDR1 is SGHRS and CDR2 is YFSETQ. The CDR3 is made up of 14 amino acids. CDR3 sequence (DNA): TGCGCCAGCAGCTTCCGCGAGGGGGAAGAGACCCAGTACTTC. Protein: CASSFREGEETQYF.

This clone appeared a single time. The chain is built from TRBV7-9 and TRBJ2-5; 10 bases fit TRBD2. The CDR3 totals 15 residues. CDR1 and CDR2 (germline): SEHNR, FQNEAQ (reference sequence). Unmatched junction bases numbered 7, after V lost 6 bases and J lost 3 bases. The CDR3 sequence is CASRERGGPEETQYF. DNA of the CDR3: TGTGCCAGCAGGGAGCGGGGGGGGCCAGAAGAGACCCAGTACTTC.

The rearrangement uses TRBV5-1 and TRBJ1-6; D unresolved. Trimming shortened V by 4 bases and J by 10 bases, and 18 bases separated the two germline ends. Per germline, CDR1 SGHRS and CDR2 YFSETQ. The CDR3 runs 15 residues. CDR3 nucleotide sequence: TGCGCCAGCAGCATCGACGGTATCCGCGGCTCACCCCTCCACTTT. As protein: CASSIDGIRGSPLHF.

The J gene is TRBJ2-1, the V gene TRBV2, with TRBD2 as a possible D gene (5 bases). This CDR3 comprises 12 residues. Trimming removed 4 bases at V and 9 bases at J, with 10 bases between. The germline gives CDR1 SNHLY, CDR2 FYNNEI. CDR3 in amino acids: CASSGYGGEQFF. The CDR3 DNA reads as TGTGCCAGCAGTGGTTACGGAGGTGAGCAGTTCTTC.

The V call is TRBV5-4, the J call TRBJ1-3, with no clear D. V lost 2 bases, J lost 5 bases, and 8 bases lay in between. This CDR3 is 13 amino acids long. Germline V CDR1 and CDR2: SGHNT, YYREEE (reference sequence). The CDR3 loop is CASSFPGRNTIYF. The CDR3 DNA sequence: TGTGCCAGCAGCTTCCCGGGAAGAAACACCATATATTTT.